The entry below describes one T cell receptor (beta chain). The target of this receptor is not known. Base qualities are not at hand, and no much larger clone is one base apart. The library was produced with the immunoSEQ multiplex PCR assay. In TCRdb, the immuneACCESS table is reduced to in-frame sequences with V and J assigned. These tables do not hold every clone; where another copy was compared, an unresolved V gene accounts for under half, and the others remain unexplained. In all, the sample holds around 60,000 clones, and 75% to 90% of those were seen once. The ten largest clones represent around 5% of the sample. This entry comes from a study of technical replicates of blood from several donors (dated by TCRdb to about 2017). For CDR1 and CDR2, the germline V gene (reference sequence) lists SEHNR and FQNEAQ. V gives up 5 bases and J gives up 7 bases, and the segment between their germline ends measures 29 bases. CDR3 length: 19 amino acids, cysteine to phenylalanine. Only the CDR3 portion is preserved as DNA: 57 bases, with reading frame beginning at the first base.

The rearranged chain carries TRBV7-9 and TRBJ2-2; TRBD2 is possibly the D segment (7 matching bases). Sequenced material: PBMCs. The clonotype was recovered from a human donor in good health. Some clones in this sample may be carry-over from other donors' samples. The DNA reads TGTGCCAGCAGCGGGAGGGACACCCCGAGAGCGTTCGGGGGCGGGGAGCTGTTTTTT. This sequence encodes CASSGRDTPRAFGGGELFF.